These 14 T cell receptor beta chains share one sample of origin, sequenced in a study of long-term antiretroviral therapy in people with HIV. Running of the v3.0 immunoSEQ assay took place at survey level. The table came from immunoSEQ multiplex PCR; TCRdb's copy has only in-frame clones and leaves some out. This table holds about 30,000 clones, about nine tenths found once. The input for sequencing was unsorted PBMCs, taken about 5 years before starting antiretroviral therapy. The receptors stem from a man aged 45-60 years with HIV.

The J gene is TRBJ2-7, the V gene TRBV2, with D uncertain. Trimming removed 2 bases from V and 3 bases from J, with 11 bases in between. The CDR3 length is 14 residues. CDR1 and CDR2 from the germline V gene are SNHLY and FYNNEI. CDR3 in amino acids: CASSELRSNYEQYF. The CDR3 DNA follows: TGTGCCAGCAGTGAATTGAGGAGTAACTACGAGCAGTACTTC.

This chain joins TRBV29-1 and TRBJ1-1; 7 nucleotides align to TRBD1. V dropped 6 bases and J dropped 1; count of bases not matched to a gene: 2. CDR3 length: 12 amino acids. Germline values: CDR1 SQVTM, CDR2 ANQGSEA. This CDR3 reads CSVGTANTEAFF. The CDR3 DNA reads as TGCAGCGTCGGGACAGCGAACACTGAAGCTTTCTTT.

This clone was detected only once. The chain employs TRBV30 and TRBJ1-3; TRBD1 agrees at 7 bases. Trimming at V came to 3 bases and at J to 0 bases, leaving 2 bases not matched to a gene. CDR3 length: 14 amino acids. Germline CDR1 reads GTSNPN; CDR2 reads SVGIG (reference sequence). CDR3 residues: CAWRGTASGNTIYF. For the CDR3, the DNA is TGTGCCTGGAGGGGGACAGCCTCTGGAAACACCATATATTTT. The entire variable domain, with the rest obtained from reference TRBV30 and TRBJ1-3, is as follows: SQTIHQWPATLVQPVGSPLSLECTVEGTSNPNLYWYRQAAGRGLQLLFYSVGIGQISSEVPQNLSASRPQDRQFILSSKKLLLSDSGFYLCAWRGTASGNTIYFGEGSWLTVV.

The J gene is TRBJ2-3, the V gene TRBV7-9; 15 bases agree with TRBD2. The V segment lost 1 base and the J segment 6 bases; nucleotides outside the gene matches: 5. The germline V gene encodes CDR1 SEHNR and CDR2 FQNEAQ (reference sequence). This CDR3 has 17 residues. For the CDR3, the DNA is TGTGCCAGCAGCTTAGGGGGGACTAGCGGGAGGCTGGATACGCAGTATTTT. This sequence encodes CASSLGGTSGRLDTQYF.

The chain links TRBV6-6 to TRBJ2-7; tentative D call: TRBD1 (6 bases). The CDR3 runs 14 residues. The germline V gene encodes CDR1 MNHNY and CDR2 SVGAGI (reference sequence). V was pared by 2 bases and J by 3 bases, with 11 bases between. CDR3 amino acids: CASSYPPDSYEQYF. The DNA for the CDR3 is TGTGCCAGCAGTTACCCGCCGGACAGCTACGAGCAGTACTTC.

There are a few counts of this clone. The V and J genes are TRBV7-9 and TRBJ2-7; a weak D match, TRBD1 (6 bases). CDR3 length: 16 amino acids. The V and J ends lost 7 bases and 6 bases respectively, with 25 bases between them. The germline CDR1 and CDR2 sequences are SEHNR and FQNEAQ (reference sequence). Here the CDR3 reads CASTTFRGVLGSEQYF. For the CDR3, the DNA is TGTGCCAGCACCACCTTCAGGGGAGTACTTGGAAGCGAGCAGTACTTC.

This chain joins TRBV6-6 and TRBJ2-4; D uncertain. Deletions cut 6 bases from V and 8 bases from J, with 17 bases between. Germline values: CDR1 MNHNY, CDR2 SVGAGI (reference sequence). This CDR3 has 14 amino acids. The CDR3 here is CASSQPAAGDIQYF. The CDR3 bases are TGTGCCAGCAGCCAACCCGCCGCAGGTGACATTCAGTACTTC.

The rearrangement links TRBV14 to TRBJ1-1; a possible D gene is TRBD1 (6 bases). V was shortened by 4 bases and J by 1 base, with 13 bases between the two germline ends. Germline V gene sequence: CDR1 SGHDN, CDR2 FVKESK. The CDR3 has 15 residues. The CDR3 DNA sequence: TGTGCCAGCAGCCGTTGGCGGGGGGCGAACACTGAAGCTTTCTTT. Its protein is CASSRWRGANTEAFF.

The table lists this clone with a count of one. V and J are TRBV2 and TRBJ2-1; 11 bases match TRBD2. The CDR3 sequence is 15 residues long. Germline V gives CDR1 SNHLY, CDR2 FYNNEI. J gave up 10 bases and V 6 bases, and 11 bases lay outside the gene matches. The CDR3 region is CASRLLAGVRDEQFF. The CDR3 DNA reads as TGTGCCAGCAGGCTACTAGCGGGGGTTCGGGACGAGCAGTTCTTC.

This chain joins TRBV6-5 and TRBJ2-7; 7 bases match TRBD2. Germline lookup yields CDR1 MNHEY and CDR2 SVGAGI. V lost 5 bases, J lost 3 bases, and 10 bases stayed unmatched. The CDR3 contains 15 residues. CDR3 region: CASSPPGLLNYEQYF. CDR3 DNA: TGTGCCAGCAGTCCCCCGGGACTACTTAACTACGAGCAGTACTTC.

This clone was detected only once. The CDR3 DNA sequence: TGTGCCAGCAGTTCCAACGGGGAGCTGTTTTTT. This gives the protein CASSSNGELFF. This sequence joins TRBV28 and TRBJ2-2; no clear D gene. CDR1 and CDR2 (germline): MDHEN, SYDVKM. Trimming took 4 bases from V and 7 from J, leaving 4 bases between them. The CDR3 consists of 11 residues. The full variable domain, completed using reference TRBV28 and TRBJ2-2, is DVKVTQSSRYLVKRTGEKVFLECVQDMDHENMFWYRQDPGLGLRLIYFSYDVKMKEKGDIPEGYSVSREKKERFSLILESASTNQTSMYLCASSSNGELFFGEGSRLTVL.

This chain joins TRBV5-1 and TRBJ2-1; D possibly matches TRBD1 or TRBD2 (6 bases each). The CDR3 runs 14 residues. The germline V and J ends were trimmed by 4 bases and 10 bases, with 18 bases remaining between them. Looked up from germline, CDR1 is SGHRS and CDR2 is YFSETQ. The CDR3 nucleotides are TGCGCCAGCAGCGCCGGGGCAGGGGAGGAAGAGCAGTTCTTC. Translating gives CASSAGAGEEEQFF.

The chain recombines TRBV7-2 with TRBJ2-5; TRBD1 might be the D (8 bases). From germline, CDR1 is SGHTA and CDR2 FQGNSA. CDR3 size: 15 residues. The V gene lost 4 bases and the J gene lost 0 bases, with 12 bases spanning the gap. The CDR3 DNA is TGTGCCAGCAGCTCACAGGGGGGGGACCAAGAGACCCAGTACTTC. Its translation: CASSSQGGDQETQYF.

The chain links TRBV29-1 to TRBJ1-2; 10 bases map to TRBD1. This CDR3 has 12 amino acids. Germline V gene data show CDR1 as SQVTM and CDR2 as ANQGSEA. The junction had 5 bases not matched to a gene; V was cut back by 7 bases and J by 6 bases. The DNA of the CDR3 is TGCAGCGAGGGGGACAGGGGCCATGGCTACACCTTC. Encoded protein: CSEGDRGHGYTF.